This TCR beta chain is drawn from a study of CD8 T cells in Susac syndrome. This clonotype showed up just once. Reverse transcription of about 0.5 to 1 ug RNA used random hexamers. An immunoSEQ multiplex PCR amplified TCR beta CDR3 over 54 Vbeta and 13 Jbeta. TCRdb used MiXCR to reprocess the immunoSEQ multiplex PCR reads, holding one entry per CDR3 protein. Of 150,000 to 200,000 distinct CDR3 sequences in the sample, 93% were seen once. Blood CD8+ and CD4+ T cells underwent high-throughput TCR beta sequencing. Healthy donors served as age- and sex-matched controls. The TEMRA cells underwent FACS enrichment, while the CD8+ and CD4+ T cells underwent negative isolation. Trimming pared 0 bases from V and 0 bases from J, leaving 9 bases between. CDR3 size: 17 residues. CDR1 is LGHDT and CDR2 is YNNKEL in the germline V gene (reference sequence).

This receptor was obtained from a human donor in good health. The sequencing sample was made of CD4+ T cells from PBMCs. The chain combines TRBV3-1 with TRBJ2-6; D unclear. CDR3 DNA sequence: TGTGCCAGCAGCCAAGAAGAACGGAGCTCTGGGGCCAACGTCCTGACTTTC. It encodes CASSQEERSSGANVLTF.